The 23 T cell receptor beta chains listed next were all sequenced from one sample in a study of OX40 agonist ivuxolimab in advanced cancers. Using immunoSEQ multiplex PCR, the repertoire was profiled, and TCRdb retains in-frame clones only, with some absent. The data show tens of thousands of clones, with 84% seen just once and around 1.1% held by the top ten. The sequenced sample was CD4+ or CD8+ T cells sorted from blood, obtained in a trial of the OX40 agonist ivuxolimab. The receptor set was obtained from an adult with an advanced solid tumor such as melanoma, head and neck, liver or kidney cancer.

This chain connects TRBV9 to TRBJ2-6; 7 bases are a match to TRBD1. CDR1 is SGDLS, CDR2 YYNGEE, per germline. V lost 3 bases to trimming and J lost 0 bases; unmatched junction nucleotides: 12. There are 19 residues in the CDR3. CDR3 coding DNA: TGTGCCAGCAGCGCGTTGTCTACAGGGGCTAACTCTGGGGCCAACGTCCTGACTTTC. This gives the protein CASSALSTGANSGANVLTF.

This clone was seen a few times. The rearrangement joins TRBV4-2 to TRBJ2-1; 9 bases line up with TRBD2. V lost 0 bases and J lost 0; bases outside the gene matches: 3. There are 17 residues in the CDR3. CDR1 is LGHNA, CDR2 YNFKEQ, per germline. This CDR3 is CASSQDLAGSSYNEQFF. The CDR3 DNA reads as TGTGCCAGCAGCCAAGATCTAGCGGGGAGCTCCTACAATGAGCAGTTCTTC.

This clone was found once. The J gene is TRBJ2-7, the V gene TRBV6-5, with 8 bases fitting TRBD1. V was clipped by 6 bases and J by 2 bases; unmatched bases: 0. The length of the CDR3 is 12 residues. Looked up from germline, CDR1 is MNHEY and CDR2 is SVGAGI. The CDR3 DNA follows: TGTGCCAGCAGACAGGGGGCCTACGAGCAGTACGTC. Its protein is CASRQGAYEQYV.

The CDR3: CASSQGRNNSPLHF. The CDR3 DNA sequence: TGCGCCAGCAGCCAGGGGCGGAATAATTCACCCCTCCACTTT. The genes are TRBV4-3 and TRBJ1-6; tentative D call: TRBD1 (5 bases). The CDR3 covers 14 residues. V shed 3 bases and J shed 5 bases, with 8 bases lying between them. The germline CDR1 and CDR2 sequences are LGHNA and YSLEER.

J is TRBJ2-1 and V is TRBV7-2; D tentatively reads TRBD1 or TRBD2 (5 bases each). Germline CDR1 reads SGHTA; CDR2 reads FQGNSA. V dropped 3 bases and J dropped 7 bases, with 13 bases sitting between them. The length of the CDR3 is 14 residues. The CDR3 DNA follows: TGTGCCAGCAGCTTGAGAGGGGCCCGGAATGAGCAGTTCTTC. Translating it yields CASSLRGARNEQFF.

The rearrangement links TRBV28 to TRBJ2-1; 7 bases match TRBD2. There are 12 residues in the CDR3. Germline loops: CDR1 MDHEN, CDR2 SYDVKM. V lost 5 bases and J lost 13; bases outside the gene matches: 8. The CDR3 reads CASSPREAGQFF. CDR3 sequence (DNA): TGTGCCAGCAGTCCCCGGGAGGCCGGCCAGTTCTTC.

The chain has TRBV2 and TRBJ2-5; 7 nucleotides agree with TRBD1. With V trimmed by 7 bases and J by 2 bases, 13 bases remained unmatched. Germline values: CDR1 SNHLY, CDR2 FYNNEI. The CDR3 runs 16 residues. The CDR3 here is CASKRVRDSAQETQYF. Here the CDR3 DNA reads TGTGCCAGCAAAAGGGTTCGGGACAGCGCGCAAGAGACCCAGTACTTC.

The chain has TRBV7-8 and TRBJ2-1; 12 nucleotides line up with TRBD2. The germline V gene has CDR1 SGHVS and CDR2 FQNEAQ. This CDR3 spans 16 amino acids. Trimming cost V 3 bases and J 2 bases; bases outside gene matches: 2. CDR3 in DNA: TGTGCCAGCAGCTTCTCTAGCGGGGGGGCCTACAATGAGCAGTTCTTC. This sequence encodes CASSFSSGGAYNEQFF.

The table lists this clone with a few counts. A read error is likely, as this CDR3 ends without the conserved phenylalanine or tryptophan. The limits of the CDR3 on the DNA are not certain, so only TCRdb's listed CDR3 is given. The chain combines TRBV7-5 with TRBJ1-2; the DNA was not compared with TRBD1, the D call given in the table. TRBV7-5 is a pseudogene locus. The CDR3 spans 13 residues, counting both ends. CDR3: CVRSLKRDSRKLS.

The V and J genes are TRBV28 and TRBJ1-2, with D perhaps matching TRBD1 (5 bases). From germline, CDR1 is MDHEN and CDR2 SYDVKM. The V end was cut by 3 bases, the J end by 0 bases, with 5 bases between. CDR3 length equals 13 residues. The CDR3 region is CASSLGANYGYTF. The CDR3 DNA is TGTGCCAGCAGTTTGGGGGCTAACTATGGCTACACCTTC.

This chain links TRBV6-5 with TRBJ2-3; 9 nucleotides line up with TRBD1. There are 14 residues in the CDR3. Trimming cost V 6 bases and J 5 bases; bases outside gene matches: 6. CDR1 MNHEY and CDR2 SVGAGI come from the germline V gene. The DNA of the CDR3 is TGTGCCAGCAGAGGACAGGGGAAGGGAGATACGCAGTATTTT. This sequence encodes CASRGQGKGDTQYF.

V usage is TRBV6-6 and J usage is TRBJ2-7, with no clear D. Germline lookup yields CDR1 MNHNY and CDR2 SVGAGI (reference sequence). The CDR3 is made up of 13 amino acids. V lost 2 bases to trimming and J lost 4 bases, with 9 bases between them. The CDR3 nucleotides read TGTGCCAGCAGTTACCCGATTCCGTACGAGCAGTACTTC. Its translation is CASSYPIPYEQYF.

The chain is built from TRBV6-5 and TRBJ1-6, with 8 bases identical to TRBD1. V gave up 8 bases and J gave up 6 bases; unmatched junction bases: 0. The CDR3 runs to 12 residues. Germline V gives CDR1 MNHEY, CDR2 SVGAGI. The CDR3 loop reads CASGQGNSPLHF. In DNA form, the CDR3 reads TGTGCCAGCGGACAGGGTAATTCACCCCTCCACTTT.

V gene TRBV9 combines with J gene TRBJ1-2; D remains unclear. Germline assignment: CDR1 SGDLS and CDR2 YYNGEE. The CDR3 consists of 13 residues. V was trimmed by 3 bases and J by 8 bases, leaving 14 bases between them. The CDR3: CASSANSIVGYTF. CDR3 in DNA: TGTGCCAGCAGCGCTAACAGCATTGTGGGCTACACCTTC.

This clone appeared a few times. The V and J genes are TRBV5-1 and TRBJ1-2; TRBD1 matches 7 bases. Germline values: CDR1 SGHRS, CDR2 YFSETQ. J lost 6 bases, V lost 7 bases, and 9 bases had no gene match. The length of the CDR3 is 13 residues. CDR3 protein: CASGGQDLDGYTF. In DNA form, the CDR3 reads TGCGCCAGCGGCGGACAGGATCTAGATGGCTACACCTTC.

This chain uses TRBV28 with TRBJ2-7; 10 nucleotides agree with TRBD1. Germline V gives CDR1 MDHEN, CDR2 SYDVKM. CDR3 length: 15 residues. V was pared by 5 bases and J by 4 bases, with 8 bases of the junction left unmatched. CDR3 amino acids: CASSPWTGGRYEQYF. CDR3 in DNA: TGTGCCAGCAGTCCGTGGACAGGGGGACGGTACGAGCAGTACTTC.

The V call is TRBV10-1, the J call TRBJ1-4; D not resolved. Germline V CDR1 and CDR2: WNHNN, SYGVQD (reference sequence). This CDR3 contains 15 residues. The V end lost 0 bases, the J end lost 6 bases, and 11 bases lay between the germline ends. CDR3 sequence: CASSESSAGYEKLFF. CDR3 bases: TGCGCCAGCAGTGAGTCGTCGGCAGGATATGAAAAACTGTTTTTT.

V usage is TRBV7-2 and J usage is TRBJ1-5, with 8 bases lining up with TRBD1. The CDR3 runs 15 residues. With V trimmed by 5 bases and J by 5 bases, 8 bases remained unmatched. CDR1 is SGHTA, CDR2 FQGNSA, per germline. The CDR3 loop reads CASSLRQTGDQPQHF. As DNA, the CDR3 is TGTGCCAGCAGCCTACGCCAGACAGGGGATCAGCCCCAGCATTTT.

J is TRBJ1-1 and V is TRBV19; perhaps TRBD1 as D (6 bases). This CDR3 is built from 17 residues. CDR1 and CDR2 (germline): LNHDA, SQIVND (reference sequence). The V end lost 2 bases, the J end lost 2 bases, and 18 bases lay between the germline ends. In DNA form, the CDR3 reads TGTGCCAGTAGTATATTGTGGGGGGGCAGGGCAAACACTGAAGCTTTCTTT. This sequence encodes CASSILWGGRANTEAFF.

In its sample, this clone was seen a few times. The chain is built from TRBV18 and TRBJ1-5; 11 bases agree with TRBD1. V was clipped by 0 bases and J by 7 bases; unmatched bases: 5. CDR1 KGHSH and CDR2 LQKENI come from the germline V gene. The CDR3 runs 16 residues. CDR3 loop: CASSPPGQGARQPQHF. The CDR3 nucleotides are TGTGCCAGCTCACCACCAGGACAGGGGGCTCGACAGCCCCAGCATTTT.

V usage is TRBV6-5 and J usage is TRBJ1-5; D is unclear. Germline V gene lookup returns CDR1 MNHEY and CDR2 SVGAGI. This CDR3 spans 13 amino acids. V lost 5 bases and J lost 2, with 7 bases in between. The CDR3 DNA follows: TGTGCCAGCAGTGTGACACGCAATCAGCCCCAGCATTTT. This gives the protein CASSVTRNQPQHF.

The chain combines TRBV30 with TRBJ1-2; D is perhaps TRBD1 (6 bases). Germline loops: CDR1 GTSNPN, CDR2 SVGIG (reference sequence). The CDR3 contains 14 residues. With 4 bases removed from V and 3 bases from J, the gap between germline ends came to 15 bases. The DNA for the CDR3 is TGTGCCTGGACTCTCGGGGACATATACTATGGCTACACCTTC. Translating gives CAWTLGDIYYGYTF.

V and J are TRBV6-1 and TRBJ2-7; D uncertain. The CDR3 loop spans 15 amino acids. Trimming removed 4 bases at V and 5 bases at J, with 18 bases between. CDR1 is MNHNS and CDR2 is SASEGT in the germline V gene. The CDR3 here is CASSVVGKPMDEQYF. The CDR3 DNA reads as TGTGCCAGCAGTGTAGTAGGAAAACCTATGGACGAGCAGTACTTC.